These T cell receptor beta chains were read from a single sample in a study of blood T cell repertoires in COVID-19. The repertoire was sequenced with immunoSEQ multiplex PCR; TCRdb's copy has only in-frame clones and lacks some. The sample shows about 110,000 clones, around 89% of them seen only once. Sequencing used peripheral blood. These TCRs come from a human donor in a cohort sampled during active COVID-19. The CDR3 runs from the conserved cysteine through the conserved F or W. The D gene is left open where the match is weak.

CATSDPGSGDNQPQHF	NA	TRBV24-1	TRBJ1-5
CASSLGGHTDTQYF	NA	TRBV5-6	TRBJ2-3
CASTPWGPGRETQYF	NA	TRBV25-1	TRBJ2-5
CATSGRDRETQYF	NA	TRBV24-1	TRBJ2-5
CASSFGLAGSYEQYF	TRBD2	TRBV5-1	TRBJ2-7
CASSLELAGGLSYEQYF	TRBD2	TRBV5-6	TRBJ2-7
CASSPRGGRATDTQYF	NA	TRBV7-9	TRBJ2-3
CASSLRTGGVYEQYF	TRBD1	TRBV5-1	TRBJ2-7
CASSHPLGTGLKEQYF	TRBD1	TRBV27	TRBJ2-7
CASSPWTGGGGEKLFF	TRBD1	TRBV18	TRBJ1-4
CASSQEQGPGELFF	NA	TRBV4-3	TRBJ2-2
CASRGQGHGYTF	TRBD1	TRBV27	TRBJ1-2